This entry features one T cell receptor (beta chain) sequence. These data are taken from a study of blood T cell repertoires in COVID-19. Study in general: The United States, Italy and Spain provided the acute and convalescent COVID-19 samples.

Recruitment covered about two dozen US areas and drew participants whose ages spanned roughly 18 to 100 years. Participants reported their clinical history, and cohort assignment relied on those reports. The CDR3 spans 16 residues. CDR1 is LGHDT and CDR2 is YNNKEL in the germline V gene (reference sequence). Unmatched junction bases numbered 3, after V lost 0 bases and J lost 4 bases. Data came from immunoSEQ multiplex PCR; TCRdb stores just in-frame clones and leaves some out. The sample gives some 320,000 clones, 85% to 90% of which show up once; 2.5% to 3.5% is in the top ten. The TCR sequence derives from a woman between 50 and 59 years old who had been exposed to COVID-19. The V and J genes are TRBV3-1 (or the pseudogene TRBV3-2) and TRBJ2-5; 12 bases are shared with TRBD2. The sample taken for sequencing was PBMCs or T cells enriched from blood (not recorded which). CDR3 residues: CASSQELAGGIETQYF. As DNA, the CDR3 is TGTGCCAGCAGCCAAGAGCTAGCGGGGGGGATAGAGACCCAGTACTTC.